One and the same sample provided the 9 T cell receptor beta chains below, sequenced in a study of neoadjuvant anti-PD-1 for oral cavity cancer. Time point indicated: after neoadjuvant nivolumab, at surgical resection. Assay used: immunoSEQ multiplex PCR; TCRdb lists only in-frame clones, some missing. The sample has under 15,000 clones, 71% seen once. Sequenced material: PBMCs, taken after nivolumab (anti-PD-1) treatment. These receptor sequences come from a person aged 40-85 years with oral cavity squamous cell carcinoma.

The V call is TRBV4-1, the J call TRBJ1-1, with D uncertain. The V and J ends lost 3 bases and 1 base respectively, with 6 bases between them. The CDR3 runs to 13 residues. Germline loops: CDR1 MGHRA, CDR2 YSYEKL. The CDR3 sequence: CASSHPPNTEAFF. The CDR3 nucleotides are TGCGCCAGCAGCCACCCTCCGAACACTGAAGCTTTCTTT.

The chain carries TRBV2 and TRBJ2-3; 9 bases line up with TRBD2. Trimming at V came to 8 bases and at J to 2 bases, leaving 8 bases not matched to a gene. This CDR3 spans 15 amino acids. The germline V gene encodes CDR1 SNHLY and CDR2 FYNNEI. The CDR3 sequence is CASPLRLAVTDTQYF. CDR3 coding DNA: TGTGCCAGCCCCCTAAGACTAGCGGTCACAGATACGCAGTATTTT. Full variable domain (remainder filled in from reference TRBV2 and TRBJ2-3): EPEVTQTPSHQVTQMGQEVILRCVPISNHLYFYWYRQILGQKVEFLVSFYNNEISEKSEIFDDQFSVERPDGSNFTLKIRSTKLEDSAMYFCASPLRLAVTDTQYFGPGTRLTVL.

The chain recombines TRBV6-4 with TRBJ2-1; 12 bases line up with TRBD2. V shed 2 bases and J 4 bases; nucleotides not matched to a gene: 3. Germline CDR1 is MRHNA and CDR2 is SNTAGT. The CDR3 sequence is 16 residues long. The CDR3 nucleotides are TGTGCCAGCAGTGACCTAGCGGGAGGGGATTACAATGAGCAGTTCTTC. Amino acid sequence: CASSDLAGGDYNEQFF.

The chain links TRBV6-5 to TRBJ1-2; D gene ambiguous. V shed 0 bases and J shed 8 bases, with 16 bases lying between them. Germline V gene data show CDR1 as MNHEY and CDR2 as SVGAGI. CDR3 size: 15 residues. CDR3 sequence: CASSYSGLVVMGYTF. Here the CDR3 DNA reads TGTGCCAGCAGTTACTCCGGGTTGGTGGTAATGGGCTACACCTTC.

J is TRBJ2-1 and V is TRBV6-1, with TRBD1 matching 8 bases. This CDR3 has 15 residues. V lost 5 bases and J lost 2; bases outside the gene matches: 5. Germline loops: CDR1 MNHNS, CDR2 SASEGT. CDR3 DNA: TGTGCCAGCAGTAAGACAGGGGACGCCTACAATGAGCAGTTCTTC. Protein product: CASSKTGDAYNEQFF.

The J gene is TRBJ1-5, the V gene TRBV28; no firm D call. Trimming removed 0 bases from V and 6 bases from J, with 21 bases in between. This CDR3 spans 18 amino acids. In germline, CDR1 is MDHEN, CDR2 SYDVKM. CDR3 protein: CASSLWDPGFPGRQPQHF. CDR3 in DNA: TGTGCCAGCAGTTTATGGGATCCGGGATTTCCTGGTCGTCAGCCCCAGCATTTT.

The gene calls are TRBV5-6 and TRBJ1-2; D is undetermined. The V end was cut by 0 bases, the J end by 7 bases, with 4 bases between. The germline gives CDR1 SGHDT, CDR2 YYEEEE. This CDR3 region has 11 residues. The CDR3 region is CASSLGTGYTF. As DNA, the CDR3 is TGTGCCAGCAGCTTGGGGACTGGCTACACCTTC. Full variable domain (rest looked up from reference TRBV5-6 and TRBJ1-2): DAGVTQSPTHLIKTRGQQVTLRCSPKSGHDTVSWYQQALGQGPQFIFQYYEEEERQRGNFPDRFSGHQFPNYSSELNVNALLLGDSALYLCASSLGTGYTFGSGTRLTVV.

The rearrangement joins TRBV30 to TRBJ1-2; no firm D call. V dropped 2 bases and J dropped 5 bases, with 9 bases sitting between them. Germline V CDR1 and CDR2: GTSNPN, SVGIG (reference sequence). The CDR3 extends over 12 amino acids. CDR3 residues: CAWSQTFYGYTF. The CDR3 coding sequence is TGTGCCTGGAGTCAGACCTTTTATGGCTACACCTTC.

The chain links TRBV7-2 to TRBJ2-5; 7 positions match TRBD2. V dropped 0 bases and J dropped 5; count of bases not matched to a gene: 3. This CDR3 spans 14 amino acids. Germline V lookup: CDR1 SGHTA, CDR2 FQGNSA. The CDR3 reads CASSLATSRETQYF. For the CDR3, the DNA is TGTGCCAGCAGCTTAGCGACTAGCAGGGAGACCCAGTACTTC.